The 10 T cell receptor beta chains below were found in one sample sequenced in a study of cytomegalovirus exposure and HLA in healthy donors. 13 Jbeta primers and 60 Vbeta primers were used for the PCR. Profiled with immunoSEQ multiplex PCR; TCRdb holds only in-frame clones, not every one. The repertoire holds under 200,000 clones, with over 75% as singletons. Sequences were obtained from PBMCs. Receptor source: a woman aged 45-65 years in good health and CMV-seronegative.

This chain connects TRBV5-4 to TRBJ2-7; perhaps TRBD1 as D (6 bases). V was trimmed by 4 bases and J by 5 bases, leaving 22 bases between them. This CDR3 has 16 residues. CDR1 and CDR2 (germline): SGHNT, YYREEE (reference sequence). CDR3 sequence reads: CASSPGAVRGMDEQYF. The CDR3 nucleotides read TGTGCCAGCAGCCCTGGGGCGGTGAGGGGGATGGACGAGCAGTACTTC.

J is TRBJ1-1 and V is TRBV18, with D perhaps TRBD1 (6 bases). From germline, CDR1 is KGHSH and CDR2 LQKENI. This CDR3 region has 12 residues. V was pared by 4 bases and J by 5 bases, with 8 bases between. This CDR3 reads CASSQGGTEAFF. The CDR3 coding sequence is TGTGCCAGCTCACAAGGGGGAACTGAAGCTTTCTTT. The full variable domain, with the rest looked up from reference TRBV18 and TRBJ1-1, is NAGVMQNPRHLVRRRGQEARLRCSPMKGHSHVYWYRQLPEEGLKFMVYLQKENIIDESGMPKERFSAEFPKEGPSILRIQQVVRGDSAAYFCASSQGGTEAFFGQGTRLTVV.

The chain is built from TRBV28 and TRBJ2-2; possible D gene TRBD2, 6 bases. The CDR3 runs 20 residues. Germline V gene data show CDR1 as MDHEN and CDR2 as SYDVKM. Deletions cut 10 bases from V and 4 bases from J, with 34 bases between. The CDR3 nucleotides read TGTGCCACCTATACCCGGCCCTATCGGCCGCTAGCGAGCAGCACCGGGGAGCTGTTTTTT. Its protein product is CATYTRPYRPLASSTGELFF.

The CDR3 reads CASSSQGAASPLHF. The CDR3 DNA is TGTGCCAGCAGTTCACAGGGGGCCGCTTCACCCCTCCACTTT. This sequence joins TRBV6-6 and TRBJ1-6; 9 nucleotides line up with TRBD1. From germline, CDR1 is MNHNY and CDR2 SVGAGI (reference sequence). V trimming: 4 bases; J trimming: 9 bases; junction bases outside the gene matches: 4. The length of the CDR3 is 14 residues.

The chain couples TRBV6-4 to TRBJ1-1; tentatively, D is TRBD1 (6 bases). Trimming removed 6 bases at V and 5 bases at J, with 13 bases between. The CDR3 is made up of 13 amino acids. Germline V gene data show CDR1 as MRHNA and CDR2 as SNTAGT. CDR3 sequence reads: CASRPTGWTEAFF. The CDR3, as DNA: TGTGCCAGCAGACCCACAGGGTGGACTGAAGCTTTCTTT.

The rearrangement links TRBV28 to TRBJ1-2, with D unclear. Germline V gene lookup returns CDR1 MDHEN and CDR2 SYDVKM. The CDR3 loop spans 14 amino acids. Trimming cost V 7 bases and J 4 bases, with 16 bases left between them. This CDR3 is CASTPRQSLYGYTF. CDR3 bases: TGTGCCAGCACCCCCAGGCAATCGCTCTATGGCTACACCTTC.

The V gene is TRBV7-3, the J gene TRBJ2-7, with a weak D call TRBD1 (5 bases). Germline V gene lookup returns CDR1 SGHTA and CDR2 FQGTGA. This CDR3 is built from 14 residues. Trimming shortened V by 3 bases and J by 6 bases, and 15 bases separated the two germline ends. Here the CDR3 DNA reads TGTGCCAGCAGCTTCGATGATCAGGGCGGCGAGCAGTACTTC. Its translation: CASSFDDQGGEQYF.

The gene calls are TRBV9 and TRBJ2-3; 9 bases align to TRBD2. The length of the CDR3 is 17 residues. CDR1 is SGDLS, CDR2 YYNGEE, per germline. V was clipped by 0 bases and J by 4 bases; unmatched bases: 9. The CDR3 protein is CASSVGRGGSMADTQYF. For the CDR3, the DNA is TGTGCCAGCAGCGTAGGGCGGGGGGGTTCCATGGCAGATACGCAGTATTTT.

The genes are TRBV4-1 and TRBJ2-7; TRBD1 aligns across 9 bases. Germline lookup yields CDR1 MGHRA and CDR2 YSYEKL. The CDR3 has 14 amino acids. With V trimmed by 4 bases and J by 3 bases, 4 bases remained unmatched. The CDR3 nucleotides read TGCGCCAGCAGCCCCCGGACAGGGGTCTACGAGCAGTACTTC. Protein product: CASSPRTGVYEQYF.

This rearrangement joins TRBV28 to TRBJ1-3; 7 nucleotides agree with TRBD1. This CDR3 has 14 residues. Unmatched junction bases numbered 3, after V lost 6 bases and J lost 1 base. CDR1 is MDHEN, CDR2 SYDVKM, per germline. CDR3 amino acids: CASRTGFSGNTIYF. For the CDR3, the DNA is TGTGCCAGCAGGACAGGGTTTTCTGGAAACACCATATATTTT.